The 12 T cell receptor beta chains in this list originate from one sample, sequenced in a study of T cell responses to AZD1222 COVID-19 vaccine. Using immunoSEQ multiplex PCR, the repertoire was profiled, and TCRdb retains in-frame clones only, with some absent. The sample gives 130,000 or so clones, 75% to 90% of which show up once; about 3% is in the top ten. The input for sequencing was peripheral blood, taken on day 0 of AZD1222 vaccination. Source of these receptors: an adult in good health.

The chain joins TRBV19 to TRBJ1-2; no clear D. The CDR3 has 15 amino acids. From germline, CDR1 is LNHDA and CDR2 SQIVND (reference sequence). The germline V and J ends were trimmed by 1 base and 1 base, with 10 bases remaining between them. The CDR3 protein is CASSIGGDSNYGYTF. The DNA of the CDR3 is TGTGCCAGTAGTATAGGCGGAGATAGTAACTATGGCTACACCTTC.

The rearrangement uses TRBV6-2 or TRBV6-3 and TRBJ1-2; no firm D call. V lost 5 bases to trimming and J lost 10 bases, with 14 bases between them. CDR3 length: 12 residues. CDR1 is MNHEY and CDR2 is SVGEGT in the germline V gene. DNA of the CDR3: TGTGCCAGCAGTCACGTCCTGCGGACCTACACCTTC. Amino acid sequence: CASSHVLRTYTF.

In its sample, this clone was seen once. The chain combines TRBV5-1 with TRBJ1-1, with TRBD1 as a possible D gene (5 bases). V shed 0 bases and J shed 0 bases, with 12 bases lying between them. CDR1 and CDR2 from the germline V gene are SGHRS and YFSETQ. The CDR3 is 16 amino acids. The DNA of the CDR3 is TGCGCCAGCAGCTTGGATTTCAGGGTTATGAACACTGAAGCTTTCTTT. Translating gives CASSLDFRVMNTEAFF.

The chain links TRBV4-3 to TRBJ1-2; no firm D call. Trimming took 0 bases from V and 7 from J, leaving 12 bases between them. The germline V gene has CDR1 LGHNA and CDR2 YSLEER. This CDR3 has 14 amino acids. CDR3 region: CASSQDPQYGGYTF. The CDR3 DNA reads TGCGCCAGCAGCCAAGATCCGCAGTACGGTGGCTACACCTTC.

The chain links TRBV28 to TRBJ2-7, with D unresolved. The CDR3 length is 18 residues. Trimming took off 11 bases at V and 3 bases at J, with 32 bases between the two ends. Germline V gene sequence: CDR1 MDHEN, CDR2 SYDVKM. The DNA for the CDR3 is TGTGCCTCTCATAGAGCCCTGTTCCGAGAAACATCAAACTACGAGCAGTACTTC. Translated: CASHRALFRETSNYEQYF. Using reference TRBV28 and TRBJ2-7 for the parts outside the CDR3, the full variable domain is DVKVTQSSRYLVKRTGEKVFLECVQDMDHENMFWYRQDPGLGLRLIYFSYDVKMKEKGDIPEGYSVSREKKERFSLILESASTNQTSMYLCASHRALFRETSNYEQYFGPGTRLTVT.

The V call is TRBV7-2, the J call TRBJ1-4; 9 nucleotides line up with TRBD1. Germline CDR1 is SGHTA and CDR2 is FQGNSA. This CDR3 contains 15 residues. The trim removed 3 bases at V and 6 bases at J, leaving 5 bases unmatched. The CDR3 DNA reads as TGTGCCAGCAGCTTGGCCGGGACAGGGTATGAAAAACTGTTTTTT. Translating it yields CASSLAGTGYEKLFF.

The rearrangement links TRBV6-5 to TRBJ2-1, with D perhaps matching TRBD1 or TRBD2 (5 bases each). Deletions cut 6 bases from V and 0 bases from J, with 12 bases between. This CDR3 has 15 amino acids. Germline V gives CDR1 MNHEY, CDR2 SVGAGI. CDR3 nucleotides: TGTGCCAGCAGCTCAAAGGGGAGCTCCTACAATGAGCAGTTCTTC. Amino acid sequence: CASSSKGSSYNEQFF.

The V call is TRBV7-2, the J call TRBJ2-1; 10 bases line up with TRBD2. The CDR3 has 13 residues. Losses at the gene ends were 6 bases for V and 9 bases for J; bases not matched to a gene: 5. CDR1 and CDR2 (germline): SGHTA, FQGNSA. The CDR3 sequence: CASRVASGGEQFF. The DNA of the CDR3 is TGTGCCAGCAGGGTCGCTAGCGGGGGTGAGCAGTTCTTC.

The rearrangement joins TRBV3-1 (or the pseudogene TRBV3-2) to TRBJ1-3; tentative D call: TRBD1 (5 bases). Per the germline V gene, CDR1 is LGHDT and CDR2 is YNNKEL (reference sequence). The CDR3 is 16 amino acids. V was clipped by 3 bases and J by 3 bases, with 15 bases between them. The CDR3 DNA sequence: TGTGCCAGCAGCCAGACCCCAGGGTTCGATGGAAACACCATATATTTT. Translated, it gives CASSQTPGFDGNTIYF.

The V and J genes are TRBV19 and TRBJ2-5, with D uncertain. CDR3 length: 14 amino acids. V gave up 3 bases and J gave up 4 bases, with 12 bases separating them. Germline loops: CDR1 LNHDA, CDR2 SQIVND (reference sequence). The CDR3 DNA follows: TGTGCCAGTAGTATGGACGACTGGGGAGAGACCCAGTACTTC. Translating it yields CASSMDDWGETQYF.

With regard to this clone: Additional DNA sequences in this sample encode the identical CDR3. The gene calls are TRBV9 and TRBJ2-1; the match to TRBD2 covers 7 bases. The CDR3 is 16 amino acids. Per the germline V gene, CDR1 is SGDLS and CDR2 is YYNGEE. Germline trimming cut 3 bases from V and 2 bases from J; bases unmatched to any gene: 8. CDR3 nucleotides: TGTGCCAGCAGCGGAGGTTTGGGAGGGACCTACAATGAGCAGTTCTTC. The encoded protein is CASSGGLGGTYNEQFF.

This clone was seen only a few times. The chain combines TRBV7-9 with TRBJ2-7, with D possibly TRBD2 on 5 matching bases. Germline CDR1 is SEHNR and CDR2 is FQNEAQ (reference sequence). Trimming left V 1 base short and J 5 bases short, with 12 bases between. The CDR3 is 14 amino acids. This CDR3 reads CASSLGQYGDEQYF. The CDR3 nucleotides are TGTGCCAGCAGCTTAGGGCAATACGGGGACGAGCAGTACTTC. Full variable domain (missing parts from reference TRBV7-9 and TRBJ2-7): DTGVSQNPRHKITKRGQNVTFRCDPISEHNRLYWYRQTLGQGPEFLTYFQNEAQLEKSRLLSDRFSAERPKGSFSTLEIQRTEQGDSAMYLCASSLGQYGDEQYFGPGTRLTVT.